Below are 26 T cell receptor beta chains sequenced from a single sample in a study of CXCR3-negative and CXCR3-positive naive CD8 T cells. Whole-study findings and limits: Comparison of naive cells showed more hydrophobic TRB CDR3s in CXCR3-positive than in CXCR3-negative naive cells.

The study made its TRB cDNA libraries by 5' RACE, adding UMI labels. TCRdb reprocessed the 5' RACE reads, with one entry per CDR3 protein and no DNA. This sample contains 150,000 to 180,000 distinct CDR3 sequences. Their target antigens are unknown. The sequenced material came from naive CXCR3+ CD8+ T cells from blood. Described subset: CD45RO-CCR7+CD27+CD95- naive CD8+ T cells expressing CXCR3 (TNR3+). Source of these receptors: a human donor in good health. Some clones in this sample may be carry-over from other donors' samples.

The chain links TRBV11-2 to TRBJ1-1. In germline, CDR1 is SGHAT, CDR2 FQNNGV. The CDR3 is made up of 14 amino acids. The CDR3 is CASSQPTVNTEAFF. The entire variable domain, with the rest obtained from reference TRBV11-2 and TRBJ1-1, is as follows: EAGVAQSPRYKIIEKRQSVAFWCNPISGHATLYWYQQILGQGPKLLIQFQNNGVVDDSQLPKDRFSAERLKGVDSTLKIQPAKLEDSAVYLCASSQPTVNTEAFFGQGTRLTVV.

The rearrangement joins TRBV30 to TRBJ2-7; the TRBD1 assignment by TCRdb is unverifiable without DNA. The germline CDR1 and CDR2 sequences are GTSNPN and SVGIG (reference sequence). This CDR3 contains 11 residues. The CDR3 region is CAWRTGYEQYF. Looking up the rest from reference TRBV30 and TRBJ2-7 gives the full variable domain: SQTIHQWPATLVQPVGSPLSLECTVEGTSNPNLYWYRQAAGRGLQLLFYSVGIGQISSEVPQNLSASRPQDRQFILSSKKLLLSDSGFYLCAWRTGYEQYFGPGTRLTVT.

The chain couples TRBV7-3 to TRBJ1-2; lacking DNA, the TRBD1 call made by TCRdb goes unchecked. The CDR3 sequence is 15 residues long. Germline CDR1 reads SGHTA; CDR2 reads FQGTGA. The CDR3 sequence: CASSPGLGGDYGYTF.

The genes are TRBV6-5 and TRBJ1-1; with no DNA, the TCRdb D assignment of TRBD1 cannot be verified. This CDR3 region has 13 residues. The V gene's germline CDR1 is MNHEY and CDR2 SVGAGI. CDR3 amino acids: CTSSWGQYTEAFF.

The chain carries TRBV5-1 and TRBJ2-7; the TRBD2 assignment by TCRdb is unverifiable without DNA. CDR1 and CDR2 (germline): SGHRS, YFSETQ. The CDR3 sequence is 13 residues long. The chain's CDR3 is CASSLGLAWEQYF. The variable domain in full, with the rest retrieved from reference TRBV5-1 and TRBJ2-7, is KAGVTQTPRYLIKTRGQQVTLSCSPISGHRSVSWYQQTPGQGLQFLFEYFSETQRNKGNFPGRFSGRQFSNSRSEMNVSTLELGDSALYLCASSLGLAWEQYFGPGTRLTVT.

V is TRBV28 and J is TRBJ2-5; absent DNA, TCRdb's TRBD1 call cannot be checked. In germline, CDR1 is MDHEN, CDR2 SYDVKM. The CDR3 totals 13 residues. The CDR3 is CASSPGEPETQYF.

CDR3 loop: CASRTSGFLNTEAFF. The chain is built from TRBV27 and TRBJ1-1. The CDR3 extends over 15 amino acids. In germline, CDR1 is MNHEY, CDR2 SMNVEV (reference sequence).

V gene TRBV27 combines with J gene TRBJ2-1; the TRBD1 assignment by TCRdb is unverifiable without DNA. The CDR3 loop spans 14 amino acids. The V gene's germline CDR1 is MNHEY and CDR2 SMNVEV (reference sequence). CDR3 amino acids: CASSTPGTSNEQFF.

This sequence joins TRBV7-9 and TRBJ2-7; there is no DNA to check the TCRdb D call of TRBD1. The germline CDR1 and CDR2 sequences are SEHNR and FQNEAQ (reference sequence). CDR3 size: 18 residues. CDR3: CASSGLGTGVRVLHEQYF.

The rearrangement joins TRBV12-3 or TRBV12-4 to TRBJ2-5; lacking DNA, the TRBD1 call made by TCRdb goes unchecked. This CDR3 is built from 12 residues. The CDR3 region is CASRDLGKTQYF.

The V call is TRBV12-3 or TRBV12-4, the J call TRBJ2-7; the D call from TCRdb, TRBD1, cannot be confirmed without DNA. This CDR3 comprises 15 residues. Here the CDR3 reads CASSPTGQGNYEQYF.

V gene TRBV7-6 combines with J gene TRBJ2-1; the TRBD1 assignment by TCRdb is unverifiable without DNA. The CDR3 consists of 19 residues. The germline gives CDR1 SGHVS, CDR2 FNYEAQ. CDR3 sequence reads: CASTLVPGAPGRSYNEQFF.

The V gene is TRBV2, the J gene TRBJ2-1. Germline-derived CDR1 and CDR2 are SNHLY and FYNNEI. This CDR3 has 16 amino acids. The CDR3 spells CASSEFGRSSYNEQFF. Based on the CDR3 plus reference TRBV2 and TRBJ2-1, the full variable domain is EPEVTQTPSHQVTQMGQEVILRCVPISNHLYFYWYRQILGQKVEFLVSFYNNEISEKSEIFDDQFSVERPDGSNFTLKIRSTKLEDSAMYFCASSEFGRSSYNEQFFGPGTRLTVL.

V gene TRBV27 combines with J gene TRBJ1-1; no DNA is available, so the TRBD1 call from TCRdb remains unchecked. The CDR3 runs to 15 residues. Germline V gene data show CDR1 as MNHEY and CDR2 as SMNVEV (reference sequence). This CDR3 reads CASTPLWGANTEAFF.

The J gene is TRBJ2-1, the V gene TRBV28; TCRdb outputs TRBD1, but without DNA this stays unchecked. Germline V CDR1 and CDR2: MDHEN, SYDVKM. The CDR3 spans 14 residues. CDR3: CASSFSGRGRRQFF. Together with reference TRBV28 and TRBJ2-1, the CDR3 gives the full variable domain: DVKVTQSSRYLVKRTGEKVFLECVQDMDHENMFWYRQDPGLGLRLIYFSYDVKMKEKGDIPEGYSVSREKKERFSLILESASTNQTSMYLCASSFSGRGRRQFFGPGTRLTVL.

The rearrangement joins TRBV21-1 to TRBJ1-6; absent DNA, TCRdb's TRBD1 call cannot be checked. TRBV21-1 is tagged as a pseudogene. This CDR3 is built from 22 residues. The CDR3 reads CASSGITVTGQGFMRDNSPLHF.

V is TRBV29-1 and J is TRBJ1-1. Germline CDR1 SQVTM, CDR2 ANQGSEA. This CDR3 is 11 amino acids long. CDR3 in amino acids: CSAQEPAEAFF.

V gene TRBV28 combines with J gene TRBJ2-7; TCRdb outputs TRBD2, but without DNA this stays unchecked. The CDR3 totals 15 residues. The germline V gene has CDR1 MDHEN and CDR2 SYDVKM. This CDR3 is CASSLGTGLPYEQYF.

The V call is TRBV28, the J call TRBJ1-1; lacking DNA, the TRBD1 call made by TCRdb goes unchecked. Germline-derived CDR1 and CDR2 are MDHEN and SYDVKM. The CDR3 runs 13 residues. This CDR3 is CASSSGRYTEAFF.

The chain recombines TRBV24-1 with TRBJ2-1; with no DNA, the TCRdb D assignment of TRBD1 cannot be verified. The germline gives CDR1 KGHDR, CDR2 SFDVKD. The CDR3 extends over 11 amino acids. The CDR3 region is CATTLGGEQFF.

This chain joins TRBV29-1 and TRBJ2-7; TCRdb calls TRBD1, which cannot be checked without DNA. Germline loops: CDR1 SQVTM, CDR2 ANQGSEA. The CDR3 extends over 12 amino acids. The CDR3 sequence is CSVSQGNYEQYF.

V gene TRBV29-1 combines with J gene TRBJ2-5; TCRdb gives TRBD2 as the D gene, but with no DNA this cannot be confirmed. CDR3 length: 15 residues. Germline V CDR1 and CDR2: SQVTM, ANQGSEA. This chain's CDR3 is CSVEDQAGVLETQYF.

This chain joins TRBV29-1 and TRBJ1-1. This CDR3 has 13 residues. Looked up from germline, CDR1 is SQVTM and CDR2 is ANQGSEA. The CDR3 sequence: CSVEGGDNTEAFF. The variable domain in full, completed from reference TRBV29-1 and TRBJ1-1, reads SAVISQKPSRDICQRGTSLTIQCQVDSQVTMMFWYRQQPGQSLTLIATANQGSEATYESGFVIDKFPISRPNLTFSTLTVSNMSPEDSSIYLCSVEGGDNTEAFFGQGTRLTVV.

The chain combines TRBV15 with TRBJ2-3; TCRdb's assignment of TRBD1 cannot be checked, as there is no DNA. Germline V gene data show CDR1 as LNHNV and CDR2 as YYDKDF (reference sequence). CDR3 size: 14 residues. CDR3 protein: CATSEDNRADTQYF.

The chain recombines TRBV15 with TRBJ2-7; TCRdb designates TRBD2, a call that cannot be tested without DNA. Germline loops: CDR1 LNHNV, CDR2 YYDKDF (reference sequence). The CDR3 length is 14 residues. CDR3 region: CATSRGSGSYEQYF. The whole variable domain, filled in from reference TRBV15 and TRBJ2-7, reads DAMVIQNPRYQVTQFGKPVTLSCSQTLNHNVMYWYQQKSSQAPKLLFHYYDKDFNNEADTPDNFQSRRPNTSFCFLDIRSPGLGDTAMYLCATSRGSGSYEQYFGPGTRLTVT.

The CDR3 sequence is CASSTAGTSVFYEQYF. The chain couples TRBV7-9 to TRBJ2-7; with no DNA, the TCRdb D assignment of TRBD2 cannot be verified. The germline gives CDR1 SEHNR, CDR2 FQNEAQ (reference sequence). There are 16 residues in the CDR3.